Sequencing of this TCR beta chain was carried out in a study of cytomegalovirus exposure and HLA in healthy donors. This clone has a single count. No conserved phenylalanine or tryptophan ends this CDR3, so it is likely a read error. The DNA is left out, because the CDR3 cannot be placed on it with certainty; the CDR3 is given as TCRdb lists it. CDR1 MNHEY and CDR2 SVGAGI come from the germline V gene. The length of the CDR3 is 9 amino acids, counting both ends. The PCR ran on 60 Vbeta and 13 Jbeta primers. Libraries were prepared by immunoSEQ multiplex PCR; TCRdb keeps only in-frame clonotypes and omits some of them. The data contain over 100,000 clones, roughly 70% of them singletons.

The genes are TRBV6-5 and TRBJ1-3; the table assigns TRBD1, which was not confirmed against the DNA. Source material: PBMCs. This TCR derives from a woman in her 70s in good health and CMV-seropositive. CDR3 amino acids: CASRSGTGG.